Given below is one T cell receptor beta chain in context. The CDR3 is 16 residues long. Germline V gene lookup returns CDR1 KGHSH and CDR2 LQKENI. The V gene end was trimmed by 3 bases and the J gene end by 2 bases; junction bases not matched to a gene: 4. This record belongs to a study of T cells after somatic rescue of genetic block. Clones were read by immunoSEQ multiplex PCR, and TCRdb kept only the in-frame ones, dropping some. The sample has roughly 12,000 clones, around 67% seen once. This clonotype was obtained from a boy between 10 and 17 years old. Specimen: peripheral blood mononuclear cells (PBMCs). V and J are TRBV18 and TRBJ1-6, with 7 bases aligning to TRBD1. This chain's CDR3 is CASSPRQGTYNSPLHF. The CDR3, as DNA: TGTGCCAGCTCACCCCGACAGGGTACCTATAATTCACCCCTCCACTTT. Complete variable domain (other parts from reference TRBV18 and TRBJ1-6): NAGVMQNPRHLVRRRGQEARLRCSPMKGHSHVYWYRQLPEEGLKFMVYLQKENIIDESGMPKERFSAEFPKEGPSILRIQQVVRGDSAAYFCASSPRQGTYNSPLHFGNGTRLTVT.